Following are 29 T cell receptor beta chains from one sample sequenced in a study of blood T cells in healthy people across ages. A sample-barcoded 5' primer and a J-beta primer mix were used in a second PCR of roughly 7 to 12 cycles. TCRdb reanalysed the 5' RACE reads using MiXCR and keeps one entry per CDR3 protein. This table has 580,000 or so distinct CDR3 sequences, under 55% appearing once. What was sequenced was blood. The source is a man older than 75 in good health.

This clonotype was seen a handful of times. The rearrangement links TRBV11-1 to TRBJ2-1, with 8 bases identical to TRBD1. Germline CDR1 SGHAT, CDR2 FQDESV (reference sequence). Germline trimming cut 5 bases from V and 6 bases from J; bases unmatched to any gene: 6. The CDR3 spans 14 residues. CDR3 amino acids: CASSTRTGPNEQFF. The CDR3 DNA reads as TGTGCCAGCAGCACCCGGACAGGGCCCAATGAGCAGTTCTTC.

The V call is TRBV14, the J call TRBJ2-1; TRBD2 matches 14 bases. Matching the DNA end better, TRBJ2-7 makes the J call doubtful. Germline lookup yields CDR1 SGHDN and CDR2 FVKESK. The CDR3 length is 19 residues. This CDR3 is CASSHRLAGGRRRSYEQYF. The CDR3 DNA sequence: TGTGCCAGCAGCCACCGACTAGCGGGAGGGCGGCGACGGTCCTACGAGCAGTACTTC.

This rearrangement joins TRBV6-2 or TRBV6-3 to TRBJ2-1, with 8 bases identical to TRBD2. The CDR3 contains 17 residues. With 6 bases clipped from V and 6 bases from J, the junction kept 16 bases outside the gene matches. Germline values: CDR1 MNHEY, CDR2 SVGEGT. The CDR3 protein is CASRERGSGIFFNEQFF. The CDR3 DNA reads TGTGCCAGCAGAGAGCGAGGTAGCGGGATATTCTTCAATGAGCAGTTCTTC.

The table lists this clonotype with a count of one. V gene TRBV15 combines with J gene TRBJ2-7; D is tentatively TRBD1 or TRBD2 (6 bases each). Germline values: CDR1 LNHNV, CDR2 YYDKDF (reference sequence). The CDR3 sequence is 13 residues long. V lost 3 bases, J lost 7 bases, and 13 bases lay in between. In DNA form, the CDR3 reads TGTGCCACCAGCAGTTCGGGGGCGTGGGAGCAGTACTTC. This translates into CATSSSGAWEQYF.

J is TRBJ1-1 and V is TRBV11-2; 7 nucleotides agree with TRBD1. J was trimmed by 7 bases and V by 7 bases; bases with no gene match: 15. CDR1 SGHAT and CDR2 FQNNGV come from the germline V gene. This CDR3 is 15 amino acids long. The CDR3 protein is CASNPLGTAGIEAFF. The CDR3 DNA reads TGTGCCAGCAACCCACTAGGGACAGCCGGAATTGAAGCTTTCTTT.

In its sample, this clonotype was seen a few times. The CDR3 spells CSHGQTETQYF. In nucleotides, the CDR3 is TGCAGCCACGGACAGACTGAGACCCAGTACTTC. V gene TRBV29-1 combines with J gene TRBJ2-5, with a weak D call TRBD1 (6 bases). V dropped 8 bases and J dropped 5 bases, with 12 bases sitting between them. This CDR3 region has 11 residues. Germline V lookup: CDR1 SQVTM, CDR2 ANQGSEA.

This chain joins TRBV7-2 and TRBJ2-7; TRBD2 matches at 13 bases. The ends lost 1 base at V and 6 bases at J; junction bases unmatched: 9. From germline, CDR1 is SGHTA and CDR2 FQGNSA. This CDR3 comprises 17 residues. CDR3 nucleotides: TGTGCCAGCAGCTTAGTCGGGAGGGGGACTAGCGGGACCGAGCAGTACTTC. Its protein is CASSLVGRGTSGTEQYF.

V gene TRBV7-2 combines with J gene TRBJ2-1; 13 positions match TRBD2. Germline V lookup: CDR1 SGHTA, CDR2 FQGNSA. The V gene end was trimmed by 5 bases and the J gene end by 7 bases; junction bases not matched to a gene: 8. This CDR3 contains 16 residues. CDR3 nucleotide sequence: TGTGCCAGCAGCCTAATCGGACTAGCGGGAGCGAATGAGCAGTTCTTC. Residues: CASSLIGLAGANEQFF.

A remark on this clonotype: This may come from a read error, since a much larger clone is one base off. V usage is TRBV6-6 and J usage is TRBJ1-1; D gene unclear. The CDR3 covers 13 residues. The V and J ends lost 2 bases and 7 bases respectively, with 11 bases between them. Per germline, CDR1 MNHNY and CDR2 SVGAGI (reference sequence). In DNA, the CDR3 is TGTGCCAGCAGTTACACGGGAAGGATTGAAGCTTTCTTT. It yields the protein CASSYTGRIEAFF.

This rearrangement joins TRBV20-1 to TRBJ1-5; the match to TRBD1 covers 8 bases. Trimming cost V 3 bases and J 0 bases; bases outside gene matches: 4. The CDR3 has 15 residues. In germline, CDR1 is DFQATT, CDR2 SNEGSKA (reference sequence). CDR3 nucleotides: TGCAGTGCTAGGGACAGGGTTAATAGCAATCAGCCCCAGCATTTT. Amino acids: CSARDRVNSNQPQHF.

The CDR3 is CASSRDRTVYGYTF. The DNA for the CDR3 is TGTGCCAGCAGTAGGGACAGAACCGTCTATGGCTACACCTTC. The rearrangement joins TRBV12-3 or TRBV12-4 to TRBJ1-2; 7 nucleotides agree with TRBD1. V was pared by 5 bases and J by 4 bases, with 7 bases of the junction left unmatched. The CDR3 runs to 14 residues.

The chain employs TRBV20-1 and TRBJ2-1; D is undetermined. The germline V gene has CDR1 DFQATT and CDR2 SNEGSKA (reference sequence). The CDR3 extends over 13 amino acids. Trimming removed 4 bases from V and 8 bases from J, with 15 bases in between. CDR3 residues: CSATGPVIDEQFF. CDR3 sequence (DNA): TGCAGTGCTACGGGCCCAGTTATCGATGAGCAGTTCTTC.

This clonotype was counted only a few times. The chain is built from TRBV20-1 and TRBJ2-3; TRBD1 is a possible D gene (9 bases). The V gene lost 4 bases and the J gene lost 0 bases, with 17 bases spanning the gap. The CDR3 loop spans 16 amino acids. Per germline, CDR1 DFQATT and CDR2 SNEGSKA (reference sequence). The CDR3 loop is CSAMGLGQGSTDTQYF. The CDR3 bases are TGCAGTGCTATGGGACTAGGACAGGGGAGCACAGATACGCAGTATTTT.

This clonotype was detected a few times. The V and J genes are TRBV7-2 and TRBJ2-5; possible D gene TRBD1, 6 bases. Germline assignment: CDR1 SGHTA and CDR2 FQGNSA. This CDR3 contains 11 residues. Deletions cut 3 bases from V and 11 bases from J, with 10 bases between. The DNA of the CDR3 is TGTGCCAGCAGCTTCAGGGGACCACAGTACTTC. The encoded protein is CASSFRGPQYF.

This clonotype showed up just a few times. This sequence joins TRBV20-1 and TRBJ2-3, with 10 nucleotides matching TRBD2. Germline V CDR1 and CDR2: DFQATT, SNEGSKA (reference sequence). CDR3 length equals 14 residues. J was trimmed by 3 bases and V by 6 bases; bases with no gene match: 6. The CDR3 DNA reads TGCAGTGCCGAGCGGGAGGGGAGAACAGATACGCAGTATTTT. Amino acids: CSAEREGRTDTQYF.

The chain links TRBV7-2 to TRBJ1-1; D is undetermined. Germline CDR1 is SGHTA and CDR2 is FQGNSA. Trimming stripped 5 bases from V and 4 bases from J, with 11 bases between. The CDR3 has 13 amino acids. The CDR3 spells CASSRRRSTEAFF. In DNA form, the CDR3 reads TGTGCCAGCAGCCGCCGGAGGAGCACTGAAGCTTTCTTT.

This clonotype showed up just a few times. Here the CDR3 reads CASSVKGATDTQYF. CDR3 bases: TGTGCCAGCAGCGTAAAGGGAGCCACAGATACGCAGTATTTT. The chain has TRBV9 and TRBJ2-3; a possible D gene is TRBD2 (5 bases). This CDR3 is built from 14 residues. CDR1 and CDR2 from the germline V gene are SGDLS and YYNGEE. Trimming left V 1 base short and J 2 bases short, with 8 bases between.

This clonotype has just a few counts. The rearrangement uses TRBV4-2 and TRBJ1-2; D is uncertain. V lost 3 bases to trimming and J lost 8 bases, with 13 bases between them. The CDR3 sequence is 13 residues long. Germline V gives CDR1 LGHNA, CDR2 YNFKEQ. In DNA, the CDR3 is TGTGCCAGCAGCCAGGATGGTCTAGTCGGCTACACCTTC. This encodes CASSQDGLVGYTF.

The chain carries TRBV2 and TRBJ1-6; the D gene is possibly TRBD1 (6 bases). Germline CDR1 is SNHLY and CDR2 is FYNNEI. CDR3 size: 15 residues. Trimming pared 4 bases from V and 4 bases from J, leaving 11 bases between. CDR3: CASSAEGQYNSPLHF. In DNA, the CDR3 is TGTGCCAGCAGTGCAGAGGGACAATATAATTCACCCCTCCACTTT.

The rearrangement joins TRBV2 to TRBJ1-2; 11 bases are a match to TRBD1. The CDR3 has 12 amino acids. With 7 bases clipped from V and 8 bases from J, the junction kept 3 bases outside the gene matches. Looked up from germline, CDR1 is SNHLY and CDR2 is FYNNEI. Here the CDR3 reads CASMDRGRGYTF. The CDR3, as DNA: TGTGCCAGCATGGACAGGGGGCGAGGCTACACCTTC.

V is TRBV14 and J is TRBJ1-4; D not certain. CDR3 size: 15 residues. Germline V CDR1 and CDR2: SGHDN, FVKESK. V was pared by 0 bases and J by 2 bases, with 7 bases between. CDR3 coding DNA: TGTGCCAGCAGCCAAGATTTGGGGACTAATGAAAAACTGTTTTTT. This encodes CASSQDLGTNEKLFF.

The V and J genes are TRBV7-2 and TRBJ2-5, with TRBD2 matching over 12 bases. V gave up 5 bases and J gave up 6 bases; unmatched junction bases: 4. Per the germline V gene, CDR1 is SGHTA and CDR2 is FQGNSA. The CDR3 has 14 residues. DNA for the CDR3: TGTGCCAGCAGCGCAGGACTAGCGGGAAAGACCCAGTACTTC. This gives the protein CASSAGLAGKTQYF. Supplemented by reference TRBV7-2 and TRBJ2-5, the full variable domain reads GAGVSQSPSNKVTEKGKDVELRCDPISGHTALYWYRQSLGQGLEFLIYFQGNSAPDKSGLPSDRFSAERTGGSVSTLTIQRTQQEDSAVYLCASSAGLAGKTQYFGPGTRLLVL.

The chain employs TRBV7-9 and TRBJ1-2; possibly TRBD1 for D (5 bases). Looked up from germline, CDR1 is SEHNR and CDR2 is FQNEAQ (reference sequence). V was clipped by 4 bases and J by 8 bases, with 17 bases between them. This CDR3 comprises 14 residues. CDR3: CASSSLGLPEGYTF. CDR3 nucleotides: TGTGCCAGCAGCTCCTTGGGGCTCCCAGAAGGCTACACCTTC.

The rearrangement joins TRBV11-1 to TRBJ2-1, with D possibly being TRBD1 (5 bases). The V end lost 5 bases, the J end lost 10 bases, and 18 bases lay between the germline ends. Germline-derived CDR1 and CDR2 are SGHAT and FQDESV (reference sequence). CDR3 size: 14 residues. For the CDR3, the DNA is TGTGCCAGCAGCAACGGACGGAGTACAGGCGAGCAGTTCTTC. This sequence encodes CASSNGRSTGEQFF.

The genes are TRBV4-2 and TRBJ2-1, with TRBD1 matching over 7 bases. Germline CDR1 is LGHNA and CDR2 is YNFKEQ. The CDR3 consists of 16 residues. V shed 6 bases, J shed 0 bases, and the junction held 8 bases outside the gene matches. For the CDR3, the DNA is TGTGCCAGCAGAGGGCCCCGGGACAGCTCCTACAATGAGCAGTTCTTC. Encoded protein: CASRGPRDSSYNEQFF.

The chain recombines TRBV11-2 with TRBJ2-7, with D unresolved. The J call may not be correct, given that the DNA end is closer to TRBJ2-4. Germline CDR1 SGHAT, CDR2 FQNNGV. This CDR3 comprises 14 residues. As DNA, the CDR3 is TGTGCCAGCAGCTCCCACACCTCAGGAGACATTCAGTACTTC. Translating gives CASSSHTSGDIQYF.

The chain carries TRBV2 and TRBJ2-1, with TRBD2 identical over 7 bases. J lost 0 bases, V lost 5 bases, and 10 bases had no gene match. Germline-derived CDR1 and CDR2 are SNHLY and FYNNEI. The CDR3 extends over 17 amino acids. In DNA, the CDR3 is TGTGCCAGCAGTCCGCAGGTGGGGGGGACCTCCTACAATGAGCAGTTCTTC. The encoded protein is CASSPQVGGTSYNEQFF.

The rearrangement joins TRBV20-1 to TRBJ2-5, with D possibly being TRBD2 (5 bases). The CDR3 sequence is 16 residues long. The V gene's germline CDR1 is DFQATT and CDR2 SNEGSKA (reference sequence). Trimming shortened V by 1 base and J by 5 bases, and 20 bases separated the two germline ends. CDR3 sequence (DNA): TGCAGTGCTAGAGTTTCTAGCTTCTCGCAAAGGGAGACCCAGTACTTC. Amino acids: CSARVSSFSQRETQYF.

Here the CDR3 DNA reads TGCGCCAGCAGCTGGGACAGCACTAGCACAGATACGCAGTATTTT. Its translation is CASSWDSTSTDTQYF. The gene calls are TRBV5-1 and TRBJ2-3; the match to TRBD1 covers 7 bases. CDR1 and CDR2 from the germline V gene are SGHRS and YFSETQ. This CDR3 contains 15 residues. The V segment lost 3 bases and the J segment 0 bases; nucleotides outside the gene matches: 4.